Following are 19 T cell receptor beta chains from one sample sequenced in a study of blood T cell repertoires in COVID-19. The repertoire was sequenced with immunoSEQ multiplex PCR; TCRdb's copy has only in-frame clones and lacks some. Of around 300,000 clones listed, approximately 83% were seen once; the top ten hold approximately 11%. The sequencing input was peripheral blood. Source of these receptors: a woman between 65 and 79 years old with acute or convalescent COVID-19.

The chain couples TRBV20-1 to TRBJ1-1, with TRBD1 matching over 7 bases. This CDR3 has 14 amino acids. Germline loops: CDR1 DFQATT, CDR2 SNEGSKA (reference sequence). V trimming: 3 bases; J trimming: 1 base; junction bases outside the gene matches: 5. In DNA form, the CDR3 reads TGCAGTGCTAGTTCCAGGGACAGGAACACTGAAGCTTTCTTT. Protein product: CSASSRDRNTEAFF.

The chain links TRBV2 to TRBJ2-7; 7 positions agree with TRBD2. V dropped 6 bases and J dropped 1; count of bases not matched to a gene: 6. CDR1 SNHLY and CDR2 FYNNEI come from the germline V gene. The CDR3 length is 14 residues. CDR3 loop: CASRAASGSYEQYF. The CDR3 region has the DNA TGTGCCAGCAGGGCCGCTAGCGGATCCTACGAGCAGTACTTC.

This chain joins TRBV14 and TRBJ2-2; D gene ambiguous. The length of the CDR3 is 12 residues. The V end was cut by 2 bases, the J end by 6 bases, with 4 bases between. In germline, CDR1 is SGHDN, CDR2 FVKESK. The CDR3: CASSQLAGELFF. In DNA form, the CDR3 reads TGTGCCAGCAGCCAACTAGCCGGGGAGCTGTTTTTT.

The chain carries TRBV18 and TRBJ2-1, with 9 bases fitting TRBD2. There are 15 residues in the CDR3. V dropped 0 bases and J dropped 10; count of bases not matched to a gene: 7. The germline V gene has CDR1 KGHSH and CDR2 LQKENI. CDR3 protein: CASSPPRGGRGEQFF. DNA for the CDR3: TGTGCCAGCTCACCACCGCGGGGGGGCCGAGGGGAGCAGTTCTTC.

V usage is TRBV12-3 or TRBV12-4 and J usage is TRBJ1-5; D call uncertain. The CDR3 runs 13 residues. Trimming left V 3 bases short and J 7 bases short, with 10 bases between. In nucleotides, the CDR3 is TGTGCCAGCAGTTTTGCCAGGCACCAGCCCCAGCATTTT. It specifies CASSFARHQPQHF.

The chain links TRBV28 to TRBJ1-3, with D possibly matching TRBD1 (6 bases). V was trimmed by 4 bases and J by 10 bases, leaving 17 bases between them. This CDR3 spans 14 amino acids. Germline V gene data show CDR1 as MDHEN and CDR2 as SYDVKM. Here the CDR3 reads CASSWTDSSGTIYF. Written as DNA, the CDR3 is TGTGCCAGCAGTTGGACAGACAGCTCAGGGACCATATATTTT.

V is TRBV9 and J is TRBJ2-3; 8 nucleotides agree with TRBD1. In germline, CDR1 is SGDLS, CDR2 YYNGEE. CDR3 length: 15 amino acids. J gave up 6 bases and V 0 bases, and 6 bases lay outside the gene matches. This chain's CDR3 is CASSVETGAGDTQYF. The CDR3 DNA is TGTGCCAGCAGCGTAGAGACAGGGGCAGGGGATACGCAGTATTTT.

The CDR3 loop reads CASSHPGQGAHNEQFF. In DNA form, the CDR3 reads TGCGCCAGCAGCCACCCGGGACAGGGGGCCCACAATGAGCAGTTCTTC. The rearrangement links TRBV4-1 to TRBJ2-1; 12 bases map to TRBD1. Germline values: CDR1 MGHRA, CDR2 YSYEKL. CDR3 length equals 16 residues. With 3 bases clipped from V and 5 bases from J, the junction kept 5 bases outside the gene matches.

The chain combines TRBV5-6 with TRBJ1-5; D not resolved. The germline gives CDR1 SGHDT, CDR2 YYEEEE. The CDR3 spans 14 residues. V lost 2 bases and J lost 6, with 12 bases in between. The CDR3 region has the DNA TGTGCCAGCAGCTTAAGGATGGGAGTTCAGCCCCAGCATTTT. The encoded protein is CASSLRMGVQPQHF.

The chain employs TRBV2 and TRBJ1-2, with a tentative D call TRBD1 (5 bases). Germline values: CDR1 SNHLY, CDR2 FYNNEI. The CDR3 has 14 amino acids. V lost 1 base to trimming and J lost 6 bases, with 12 bases between them. The CDR3 DNA reads as TGTGCCAGCAGTGAAGGGCAGGGTGGGGATGGCTACACCTTC. This encodes CASSEGQGGDGYTF.

This clone was observed a single time. J is TRBJ2-5 and V is TRBV11-2; 8 positions agree with TRBD2. Germline CDR1 SGHAT, CDR2 FQNNGV. V was clipped by 1 base and J by 1 base; unmatched bases: 5. The CDR3 sequence is 16 residues long. This CDR3 reads CASSLGSGGAQETQYF. The CDR3, as DNA: TGTGCCAGCAGCTTAGGAAGCGGGGGTGCCCAAGAGACCCAGTACTTC. The full variable domain, its missing parts supplied by reference TRBV11-2 and TRBJ2-5, is EAGVAQSPRYKIIEKRQSVAFWCNPISGHATLYWYQQILGQGPKLLIQFQNNGVVDDSQLPKDRFSAERLKGVDSTLKIQPAKLEDSAVYLCASSLGSGGAQETQYFGPGTRLLVL.

The chain combines TRBV5-1 with TRBJ1-1; D might be TRBD1 (6 bases). The germline V gene has CDR1 SGHRS and CDR2 YFSETQ. This CDR3 spans 13 amino acids. Trimming left V 2 bases short and J 7 bases short, with 12 bases between. The chain's CDR3 is CASSFDRPLEAFF. In DNA, the CDR3 is TGCGCCAGCAGCTTCGACAGGCCTCTTGAAGCTTTCTTT.

CDR3 amino acids: CASSLSTGYGQFF. CDR3 nucleotide sequence: TGTGCCAGCAGTTTATCTACGGGATACGGGCAGTTCTTC. This sequence joins TRBV27 and TRBJ2-1; a possible D gene is TRBD2 (5 bases). Trimming took off 0 bases at V and 12 bases at J, with 12 bases between the two ends. Germline CDR1 is MNHEY and CDR2 is SMNVEV (reference sequence). The length of the CDR3 is 13 residues.

This chain links TRBV28 with TRBJ2-1; 8 bases are shared with TRBD1. J lost 8 bases, V lost 6 bases, and 6 bases had no gene match. CDR3 length: 13 amino acids. Germline loops: CDR1 MDHEN, CDR2 SYDVKM. CDR3 in amino acids: CASRGTGGYEQFF. Written as DNA, the CDR3 is TGTGCCAGCAGAGGGACAGGCGGGTATGAGCAGTTCTTC.

The chain couples TRBV7-3 to TRBJ1-2; 10 nucleotides match TRBD1. Germline CDR1 SGHTA, CDR2 FQGTGA. V trimming: 0 bases; J trimming: 7 bases; junction bases outside the gene matches: 5. The CDR3 covers 15 residues. In nucleotides, the CDR3 is TGTGCCAGCAGCTTAACGACAGGGGGCGCGGGTGGCTACACCTTC. Translation gives CASSLTTGGAGGYTF.

This rearrangement joins TRBV6-5 to TRBJ2-5, with a weak D call TRBD2 (7 bases). This CDR3 has 12 amino acids. The germline gives CDR1 MNHEY, CDR2 SVGAGI. The CDR3 loop reads CGTGGQTETQYF. The CDR3 DNA reads TGTGGGACGGGGGGACAAACGGAGACCCAGTACTTC.

The V gene is TRBV19, the J gene TRBJ1-6, with a possible D match to TRBD1 (6 bases). Trimming removed 8 bases from V and 4 bases from J, with 15 bases in between. From germline, CDR1 is LNHDA and CDR2 SQIVND (reference sequence). The CDR3 contains 15 residues. The CDR3 reads CASRTGGQYNSPLHF. Written as DNA, the CDR3 is TGTGCCAGTCGTACCGGTGGACAGTATAATTCACCCCTCCACTTT. The full variable domain, completed using reference TRBV19 and TRBJ1-6, is DGGITQSPKYLFRKEGQNVTLSCEQNLNHDAMYWYRQDPGQGLRLIYYSQIVNDFQKGDIAEGYSVSREKKESFPLTVTSAQKNPTAFYLCASRTGGQYNSPLHFGNGTRLTVT.

As regards this clone: The junction differs from germline at one of its ends, possibly a read error. The J gene is TRBJ2-7, the V gene TRBV20-1; 7 bases map to TRBD2. The germline V gene encodes CDR1 DFQATT and CDR2 SNEGSKA (reference sequence). The CDR3 is 11 amino acids. The CDR3 here is CSASAQRGSLF. Here the CDR3 DNA reads TGCAGTGCTAGTGCCCAGCGGGGTTCCCTGTTC.

The chain couples TRBV7-2 to TRBJ2-5; tentative D call: TRBD2 (7 bases). CDR1 and CDR2 from the germline V gene are SGHTA and FQGNSA. The CDR3 consists of 15 residues. The V end lost 1 base, the J end lost 4 bases, and 13 bases lay between the germline ends. CDR3 in amino acids: CASSLEGGMGETQYF. DNA of the CDR3: TGTGCCAGCAGCTTAGAGGGGGGGATGGGAGAGACCCAGTACTTC. Looking up the rest from reference TRBV7-2 and TRBJ2-5 gives the full variable domain: GAGVSQSPSNKVTEKGKDVELRCDPISGHTALYWYRQSLGQGLEFLIYFQGNSAPDKSGLPSDRFSAERTGGSVSTLTIQRTQQEDSAVYLCASSLEGGMGETQYFGPGTRLLVL.